This TCR beta chain is drawn from a study of blood T cell repertoires in COVID-19. Study overall: Sample material is recorded as cDNA or gDNA derived from T cells, B-cell-depleted T cells, or PBMCs.

Authors' processing steps: Estimation of nucleated cell counts relied on the amplification of reference gene primers. The repertoire was sequenced with immunoSEQ multiplex PCR; TCRdb's copy has only in-frame clones and lacks some. V and J calls plus clone size are reproduced from that table; the DNA served to infer D and trimming. The data contain under 300,000 clones, 89% of them singletons. Germline lookup yields CDR1 MGHRA and CDR2 YSYEKL. The CDR3 has 13 amino acids. V dropped 6 bases and J dropped 8; count of bases not matched to a gene: 0. Sequencing was carried out using peripheral blood. The clonotype was recovered from a woman aged 35 to 49 who had recovered from COVID-19. The chain is built from TRBV4-1 and TRBJ2-1, with TRBD2 identical over 14 bases. DNA for the CDR3: TGCGCCAGCAGGGGACTAGCGGGAGATGAGCAGTTCTTC. Translating it yields CASRGLAGDEQFF.